Detailed here is one T cell receptor beta chain. Its specificity is not known. PCR involved 60 Vbeta and 13 Jbeta primers. Assay: immunoSEQ multiplex PCR; the TCRdb copy retains only in-frame clones and omits some. Of 150,000 or so clones listed, over 65% are singletons. These data originate in a study of cytomegalovirus exposure and HLA in healthy donors. Study results and caveats: Later genetic work tied a missense DCLRE1C variant to beta-chain V and J trimming. On later analysis, the bulk of CMV-associated TCR beta chains appeared to be HLA-restricted. The study put under 200 TCR beta chains on its list as cytomegalovirus-associated.

In nominal health when sampled, donors likely had unrecorded immune exposures nonetheless. This CDR3 is 14 amino acids long. The germline V and J ends were trimmed by 6 bases and 1 base, with 13 bases remaining between them. In germline, CDR1 is MNHNS, CDR2 SASEGT. This clonotype was sampled from a woman aged 35 to 49 in good health and CMV-seronegative. The chain links TRBV6-1 to TRBJ2-7; TRBD1 is a possible D gene (6 bases). The sequenced sample was PBMCs. CDR3 in amino acids: CASSREQGSYEQYF. In DNA form, the CDR3 reads TGTGCCAGCAGCCGAGAACAGGGTTCCTACGAGCAGTACTTC.